These 6 T cell receptor beta chains came from one sample sequenced in a study of lung T cells in sarcoidosis with Löfgren's syndrome (dated by TCRdb to 2016 to 2017). Sequenced using an Illumina MiSeq. TCRdb ran its own pipeline on the public reads, namely fastp trimming at Q25 and MiXCR clone calling, and kept in-frame beta chains. Each CDR3 protein appears once, grouped with its most common genes and DNA. For this sample there are about 9,400 distinct CDR3 sequences; just under 20% appear just once. Less than 8.5% of the sample is held by the ten biggest clonotypes. The sequenced material came from CD4+ T cells from bronchoalveolar lavage. Receptor source: a human donor with sarcoidosis (Löfgren's syndrome or another form), or a control subject (not recorded which).

A few counts support this clonotype. A read error is possible here, since a much larger clone lies one base away. The chain combines TRBV12-3 or TRBV12-4 with TRBJ1-5; TRBD1 agrees at 7 bases. The CDR3 is made up of 16 amino acids. The CDR3 loop reads CASGLGQPRGNQPQHF. The CDR3 DNA reads as TGTGCCAGCGGTTTGGGACAGCCCCGGGGGAATCAGCCCCAGCATTTT.

By its share, this clonotype is medium-sized. This rearrangement joins TRBV25-1 to TRBJ2-5, with TRBD2 matching 11 bases. This CDR3 is 18 amino acids long. Germline lookup yields CDR1 MGHDK and CDR2 SYGVNS. V trimming: 7 bases; J trimming: 2 bases; junction bases outside the gene matches: 15. In DNA, the CDR3 is TGTGCCAGCACCGAAGGGAAGCTAGCGGGAGGAGGGCAAGAGACCCAGTACTTC. It yields the protein CASTEGKLAGGGQETQYF. Drawing the rest from reference TRBV25-1 and TRBJ2-5, the complete variable domain is EADIYQTPRYLVIGTGKKITLECSQTMGHDKMYWYQQDPGMELHLIHYSYGVNSTEKGDLSSESTVSRIRTEHFPLTLESARPSHTSQYLCASTEGKLAGGGQETQYFGPGTRLLVL.

The chain employs TRBV7-9 and TRBJ2-5; 7 bases match TRBD2. Germline loops: CDR1 SEHNR, CDR2 FQNEAQ (reference sequence). Losses at the gene ends were 2 bases for V and 3 bases for J; bases not matched to a gene: 6. The CDR3 spans 15 residues. CDR3: CASSLRLAREETQYF. In DNA form, the CDR3 reads TGTGCCAGCAGCTTACGACTAGCCCGAGAAGAGACCCAGTACTTC.

This clonotype has more than one count but fewer than ten. A clone one base away is much larger, so this may be a read error. The V gene is TRBV5-1, the J gene TRBJ2-7; D gene ambiguous. Germline V gene lookup returns CDR1 SGHRS and CDR2 YFSETQ. The CDR3 sequence is 14 residues long. The CDR3 coding sequence is TGCGCCAGCAGCTTGGCGGCAGACTCCTACGGGCAGTACTTC. Translated, it gives CASSLAADSYGQYF.

Judged by abundance, this clonotype is large. The rearrangement links TRBV20-1 to TRBJ2-3; D perhaps matches TRBD2 (5 bases). Per germline, CDR1 DFQATT and CDR2 SNEGSKA (reference sequence). The CDR3 is made up of 19 amino acids. V was pared by 2 bases and J by 0 bases, with 24 bases between. Here the CDR3 DNA reads TGCAGTGCTAGACCTCTCTCTGGGCTAGCAGTTACTAGCACAGATACGCAGTATTTT. It encodes CSARPLSGLAVTSTDTQYF.

Many counts were recorded for this clonotype. This chain uses TRBV28 with TRBJ2-5; perhaps TRBD2 as D (6 bases). Germline V gene lookup returns CDR1 MDHEN and CDR2 SYDVKM. The CDR3 covers 13 residues. V lost 3 bases and J lost 3, with 8 bases in between. The CDR3 DNA follows: TGTGCCAGCAGTTTCTGGAGGGAAGAGACCCAGTACTTC. The encoded protein is CASSFWREETQYF.